The 20 T cell receptor beta chains reported below all come from one sample, sequenced in a study of blood T cell repertoires in COVID-19. Profiled with immunoSEQ multiplex PCR; TCRdb holds only in-frame clones, not every one. Of approximately 28,000 clones in the sample, about nine tenths were seen once. The sequenced sample was peripheral blood. The receptors were sampled from a man aged 55 to 70 with active COVID-19.

The chain links TRBV7-9 to TRBJ2-7, with 7 bases aligning to TRBD2. Germline V gene sequence: CDR1 SEHNR, CDR2 FQNEAQ (reference sequence). The CDR3 runs 16 residues. V lost 1 base to trimming and J lost 3 bases; unmatched junction nucleotides: 9. DNA of the CDR3: TGTGCCAGCAGCTTAGAGTCGGGGGGAGGACGCTACGAGCAGTACTTC. It encodes CASSLESGGGRYEQYF.

This clone was recorded a few times. V is TRBV12-3 or TRBV12-4 and J is TRBJ1-5, with a weak D call TRBD1 (6 bases). V was pared by 6 bases and J by 4 bases, with 10 bases between. The CDR3 runs 13 residues. The CDR3 nucleotides read TGTGCCAGCAGGGGGACATGGAATCAGCCCCAGCATTTT. Translating it yields CASRGTWNQPQHF.

The gene calls are TRBV13 and TRBJ2-3, with D possibly being TRBD2 (7 bases). The CDR3 sequence is 13 residues long. V lost 6 bases to trimming and J lost 3 bases, with 10 bases between them. Germline assignment: CDR1 PRHDT and CDR2 FYEKMQ (reference sequence). Here the CDR3 reads CASRRGATDTQYF. CDR3 nucleotide sequence: TGTGCCAGCAGACGGGGGGCGACAGATACGCAGTATTTT. The full variable domain, completed using reference TRBV13 and TRBJ2-3, is AAGVIQSPRHLIKEKRETATLKCYPIPRHDTVYWYQQGPGQDPQFLISFYEKMQSDKGSIPDRFSAQQFSDYHSELNMSSLELGDSALYFCASRRGATDTQYFGPGTRLTVL.

The chain's CDR3 is CASSRTGNNSPLHF. The CDR3 bases are TGTGCCAGCAGCAGGACAGGGAATAATTCACCCCTCCACTTT. The J gene is TRBJ1-6, the V gene TRBV11-1; TRBD1 agrees at 8 bases. Germline V lookup: CDR1 SGHAT, CDR2 FQDESV (reference sequence). CDR3 size: 14 residues. V lost 5 bases to trimming and J lost 5 bases; unmatched junction nucleotides: 2.

The rearrangement uses TRBV5-6 and TRBJ2-2; 9 bases line up with TRBD1. Germline assignment: CDR1 SGHDT and CDR2 YYEEEE. With 4 bases clipped from V and 0 bases from J, the junction kept 7 bases outside the gene matches. CDR3 length: 17 residues. The CDR3 here is CASSDTGGFANTGELFF. Written as DNA, the CDR3 is TGTGCCAGCAGCGACACAGGGGGCTTCGCGAACACCGGGGAGCTGTTTTTT.

V and J are TRBV7-3 and TRBJ2-3; 8 bases fit TRBD2. CDR3 length: 18 residues. From germline, CDR1 is SGHTA and CDR2 FQGTGA. V shed 4 bases, J shed 0 bases, and the junction held 12 bases outside the gene matches. CDR3 amino acids: CASSSSSGGRLSTDTQYF. The CDR3 coding sequence is TGTGCCAGCAGCTCATCCAGCGGGGGCCGCCTTAGCACAGATACGCAGTATTTT.

The rearrangement links TRBV5-4 to TRBJ2-1; 7 bases align to TRBD1. In germline, CDR1 is SGHNT, CDR2 YYREEE (reference sequence). V lost 3 bases, J lost 4 bases, and 4 bases stayed unmatched. The CDR3 contains 14 residues. CDR3 amino acids: CASSSGQNYNEQFF. The CDR3 DNA sequence: TGTGCCAGCAGCTCGGGACAGAATTACAATGAGCAGTTCTTC. Filled out from reference TRBV5-4 and TRBJ2-1, the complete variable domain reads ETGVTQSPTHLIKTRGQQVTLRCSSQSGHNTVSWYQQALGQGPQFIFQYYREEENGRGNFPPRFSGLQFPNYSSELNVNALELDDSALYLCASSSGQNYNEQFFGPGTRLTVL.

This clone showed up just a few times. The chain recombines TRBV2 with TRBJ1-3; possible D gene TRBD1, 5 bases. The CDR3 extends over 14 amino acids. From germline, CDR1 is SNHLY and CDR2 FYNNEI. The ends were cut back, 6 bases at V and 3 bases at J, with 12 bases in the middle. CDR3 sequence: CASRDSGFGNTIYF. The CDR3 DNA reads TGTGCCAGCAGGGATTCAGGGTTTGGAAACACCATATATTTT.

The chain combines TRBV7-3 with TRBJ2-2; D may be TRBD1 (5 bases). Trimming removed 5 bases from V and 7 bases from J, with 17 bases in between. The length of the CDR3 is 15 residues. The germline gives CDR1 SGHTA, CDR2 FQGTGA. For the CDR3, the DNA is TGTGCCAGCAGCCCGACAGCAATCGGAATCGGGGAGCTGTTTTTT. Encoded protein: CASSPTAIGIGELFF.

V is TRBV27 and J is TRBJ1-6; tentative D call: TRBD1 (5 bases). This CDR3 region has 13 residues. Germline CDR1 MNHEY, CDR2 SMNVEV (reference sequence). Trimming took off 10 bases at V and 6 bases at J, with 13 bases between the two ends. CDR3 coding DNA: TGTGCCACCAAGGGGCAGACTAATTCACCCCTCCACTTT. It translates to CATKGQTNSPLHF.

Only a few counts were recorded for this clone. This chain connects TRBV5-1 to TRBJ1-6, with 8 bases aligning to TRBD1. Per the germline V gene, CDR1 is SGHRS and CDR2 is YFSETQ. CDR3 length equals 15 residues. V gave up 7 bases and J gave up 6 bases; unmatched junction bases: 9. The CDR3 spells CASSRTGTGNSPLHF. CDR3 nucleotides: TGCGCCAGCTCACGAACCGGGACAGGTAATTCACCCCTCCACTTT. Full variable domain (rest looked up from reference TRBV5-1 and TRBJ1-6): KAGVTQTPRYLIKTRGQQVTLSCSPISGHRSVSWYQQTPGQGLQFLFEYFSETQRNKGNFPGRFSGRQFSNSRSEMNVSTLELGDSALYLCASSRTGTGNSPLHFGNGTRLTVT.

The V call is TRBV28, the J call TRBJ1-1, with 10 bases aligning to TRBD1. The length of the CDR3 is 14 residues. V lost 5 bases and J lost 11; bases outside the gene matches: 11. Germline V gene sequence: CDR1 MDHEN, CDR2 SYDVKM. CDR3: CASSGDRGPQGAFF. The CDR3 DNA follows: TGTGCCAGCAGTGGCGACAGGGGGCCTCAGGGGGCTTTCTTT.

A single count supports this clone. The gene calls are TRBV27 and TRBJ2-3, with D tentatively TRBD2 (5 bases). Germline CDR1 MNHEY, CDR2 SMNVEV (reference sequence). Trimming removed 5 bases at V and 0 bases at J, with 12 bases between. The CDR3 runs 15 residues. The DNA of the CDR3 is TGTGCCAGCAGTCAGGAGGACCCTAGCACAGATACGCAGTATTTT. As protein: CASSQEDPSTDTQYF.

The chain links TRBV6-5 to TRBJ1-2, with D possibly matching TRBD1 (5 bases). V was pared by 6 bases and J by 4 bases, with 15 bases between. Germline CDR1 is MNHEY and CDR2 is SVGAGI. The CDR3 contains 14 residues. The CDR3 sequence: CASRDLMTAYGYTF. In nucleotides, the CDR3 is TGTGCCAGCAGAGATTTGATGACAGCCTATGGCTACACCTTC.

The CDR3 is CAWSMTGGRDGYTF. Here the CDR3 DNA reads TGTGCCTGGTCAATGACAGGGGGAAGGGATGGCTACACCTTC. V and J are TRBV30 and TRBJ1-2, with 9 positions matching TRBD1. The CDR3 runs to 14 residues. Losses at the gene ends were 5 bases for V and 6 bases for J; bases not matched to a gene: 10. Germline values: CDR1 GTSNPN, CDR2 SVGIG (reference sequence).

The chain joins TRBV5-1 to TRBJ2-5; a possible D gene is TRBD2 (5 bases). Germline CDR1 and CDR2: SGHRS and YFSETQ. This CDR3 is built from 13 residues. Trimming removed 3 bases from V and 5 bases from J, with 11 bases in between. CDR3 residues: CASSYGPGETQYF. The CDR3 DNA reads TGCGCCAGCAGCTATGGACCGGGGGAGACCCAGTACTTC.

The rearrangement links TRBV11-2 to TRBJ2-7; 13 nucleotides align to TRBD2. This CDR3 has 18 residues. Germline loops: CDR1 SGHAT, CDR2 FQNNGV. Germline trimming cut 3 bases from V and 2 bases from J; bases unmatched to any gene: 10. The CDR3 sequence: CASSFETSGGASPYEQYF. The CDR3 region has the DNA TGTGCCAGCAGCTTTGAAACTAGCGGGGGGGCCAGTCCCTACGAGCAGTACTTC.

This clone has just a few counts. The chain carries TRBV30 and TRBJ1-5; the match to TRBD1 covers 10 bases. CDR1 GTSNPN and CDR2 SVGIG come from the germline V gene (reference sequence). Trimming removed 7 bases from V and 1 base from J; junction bases left unmatched: 4. CDR3 length: 14 residues. CDR3 in amino acids: CALRGQGSNQPQHF. The CDR3 nucleotides are TGTGCCTTGCGGGGACAGGGGAGCAATCAGCCCCAGCATTTT.

This chain joins TRBV20-1 and TRBJ1-2, with D maybe TRBD1 (6 bases). The germline gives CDR1 DFQATT, CDR2 SNEGSKA (reference sequence). V was cut by 3 bases and J by 7 bases, with 9 bases left in between. CDR3 length equals 11 residues. The CDR3 bases are TGCAGTGCTAGTTCAGGGGCTGGCTACACCTTC. It translates to CSASSGAGYTF.

The sample holds a few counts of this clone. This chain uses TRBV21-1 with TRBJ2-1; the D segment call TRBD1 is taken from the table without a DNA check. TRBV21-1 is a documented pseudogene. This CDR3 has 16 amino acids. The DNA of the CDR3 is TGTGCCAGCAGCAAAGACCCACATGGTGCCTACAATGAGCAGTTCTTC. Encoded protein: CASSKDPHGAYNEQFF.